This is a list of T cell receptor beta chains from one sample in a study of CD8+ T cells in alopecia areata. The method was immunoSEQ multiplex PCR; TCRdb's version includes in-frame clones alone and lacks a portion of them. There are roughly 200,000 clones in the sample; 63% occur only once, and 1.7% lies in the top ten. The sample here was CD4+ T cells sorted from blood, taken at week 0. The receptor source for this set is a human donor with alopecia areata. Both conserved end residues are part of each CDR3. A D gene is named only where the DNA matches it firmly. The listing skips clone size in some rows; elsewhere it reads once, few, many or a size class.

NA	NA	TRBV29-1	18	TRBJ2-7	CSVVRFQDSLASFYGQYF	TGCAGCGTTGTAAGGTTCCAGGACAGTTTGGCATCGTTCTACGGGCAGTACTTC
NA	few	TRBV5-4	12	TRBJ2-1	CASSLVGYEQFF	TGTGCCAGCAGCTTGGTAGGTTATGAGCAGTTCTTC
TRBD1	few	TRBV5-6	15	TRBJ1-5	CASSGRTGSGQPQHF	TGTGCCAGCAGCGGACGGACAGGCTCCGGGCAGCCCCAGCATTTT
NA	NA	TRBV28	13	TRBJ2-3	CASSPSGSDTQYF	TGTGCCAGCAGCCCTAGTGGTTCCGATACGCAGTATTTT
NA	NA	TRBV9	13	TRBJ2-7	CASSVETDYEQYF	TGTGCCAGCAGCGTAGAAACGGACTACGAGCAGTACTTC
NA	NA	TRBV18	16	TRBJ1-1	CASSPPNDWGRTEAFF	TGTGCCAGCTCACCACCGAATGACTGGGGTCGCACTGAAGCTTTCTTT
NA	NA	TRBV5-1	17	TRBJ2-2	CASSLNVRGPRAGELFF	TGCGCCAGCAGCTTGAACGTGAGGGGTCCAAGGGCCGGGGAGCTGTTTTTT
TRBD1	few	TRBV7-6	13	TRBJ2-1	CASSRDSPNEQFF	TGTGCCAGCAGTCGGGACAGCCCCAATGAGCAGTTCTTC
NA	NA	TRBV5-6	15	TRBJ1-5	CASSTSGVGNQPQHF	TGTGCCAGCAGCACCTCAGGGGTGGGCAATCAGCCCCAGCATTTT
TRBD1	NA	TRBV5-1	14	TRBJ1-6	CASSFGQENSPLHF	TGCGCCAGCAGCTTCGGACAGGAAAATTCACCCCTCCACTTT
TRBD1	NA	TRBV25-1	13	TRBJ1-6	CASTGQGNSPLHF	TGTGCCAGCACTGGACAGGGGAATTCACCCCTCCACTTT
NA	NA	TRBV5-4	16	TRBJ2-3	CASTLGRGMSTDTQYF	TGTGCCAGCACCCTCGGACGGGGGATGAGCACAGATACGCAGTATTTT
TRBD2	NA	TRBV7-9	16	TRBJ2-4	CASSFSGGRAKNIQYF	TGTGCCAGCAGCTTCAGCGGGGGCCGGGCCAAAAACATTCAGTACTTC
NA	NA	TRBV29-1	15	TRBJ2-3	CTITGGRMFTDTQYF	TGCACCATAACCGGCGGCAGAATGTTCACAGATACGCAGTATTTT
NA	NA	TRBV5-1	17	TRBJ2-6	CASSLARGASGANVLTF	TGCGCCAGCAGCTTGGCCAGGGGAGCATCTGGGGCCAACGTCCTGACTTTC
NA	NA	TRBV6-6	12	TRBJ1-5	CAAREGNQPQHF	TGTGCCGCGCGGGAAGGCAATCAGCCCCAGCATTTT
NA	NA	TRBV29-1	12	TRBJ1-2	CSLLEGNYGYTF	TGCAGCCTCTTAGAGGGAAACTATGGCTACACCTTC
NA	NA	TRBV30	11	TRBJ1-2	CAWSTGGSYTF	TGTGCCTGGAGTACCGGGGGCAGCTACACCTTC
NA	NA	TRBV10-3	16	TRBJ1-6	CAISESVGIYNSPLHF	TGTGCCATCAGTGAGTCGGTGGGGATCTATAATTCACCCCTCCACTTT
NA	NA	TRBV29-1	12	TRBJ1-1	CSDHDRNTEAFF	TGCAGCGACCACGACAGGAACACTGAAGCTTTCTTT
NA	NA	TRBV5-1	13	TRBJ1-6	CASSLAGISPLHF	TGCGCCAGCAGCTTGGCAGGGATCTCACCCCTCCACTTT
NA	NA	TRBV15	12	TRBJ2-1	CATSRVENEQFF	TGTGCCACCAGCAGAGTGGAGAATGAGCAGTTCTTC
NA	NA	TRBV5-1	15	TRBJ1-1	CASSLIPGLVTEAFF	TGCGCCAGCAGCTTGATTCCAGGGTTGGTCACTGAAGCTTTCTTT